One and the same sample provided the 24 T cell receptor beta chains below, sequenced in a study of cytomegalovirus exposure and HLA in healthy donors. Method: immunoSEQ multiplex PCR; TCRdb's copy keeps in-frame clones and lacks some. The sample contains under 300,000 clones, 90% of which appear only once. What was sequenced was PBMCs. The receptors come from a woman under 30 in good health and CMV-seronegative.

The rearrangement links TRBV7-6 to TRBJ1-1, with D possibly matching TRBD1 (5 bases). Germline V gene data show CDR1 as SGHVS and CDR2 as FNYEAQ. CDR3 length: 14 residues. The V end was cut by 3 bases, the J end by 6 bases, with 14 bases between. The CDR3 DNA is TGTGCCAGCAGCTTGGACGGGGGAATATCTGAAGCTTTCTTT. It yields the protein CASSLDGGISEAFF.

J is TRBJ2-3 and V is TRBV9; no clear D gene. From germline, CDR1 is SGDLS and CDR2 YYNGEE. V lost 5 bases to trimming and J lost 0 bases, with 4 bases between them. The CDR3 is made up of 12 amino acids. The CDR3 is CASRESTDTQYF. CDR3 sequence (DNA): TGTGCCAGCAGGGAGAGCACAGATACGCAGTATTTT.

V usage is TRBV27 and J usage is TRBJ1-2, with 9 positions matching TRBD1. V lost 2 bases to trimming and J lost 7 bases; unmatched junction nucleotides: 14. Per germline, CDR1 MNHEY and CDR2 SMNVEV (reference sequence). The length of the CDR3 is 17 residues. CDR3 residues: CASSLVGGGQGLFGYTF. CDR3 sequence (DNA): TGTGCCAGCAGTTTAGTGGGGGGGGGACAGGGTCTCTTTGGCTACACCTTC.

The rearrangement links TRBV28 to TRBJ1-5; D gene ambiguous. CDR3 length: 18 residues. Germline CDR1 is MDHEN and CDR2 is SYDVKM. V lost 0 bases and J lost 0, with 15 bases in between. In DNA form, the CDR3 reads TGTGCCAGCAGTTTATGGGGCACGCTATACCATAGCAATCAGCCCCAGCATTTT. Translating gives CASSLWGTLYHSNQPQHF.

This chain links TRBV5-1 with TRBJ1-6, with 8 positions matching TRBD1. V shed 4 bases, J shed 8 bases, and the junction held 8 bases outside the gene matches. The CDR3 length is 15 residues. Germline V gene sequence: CDR1 SGHRS, CDR2 YFSETQ. The CDR3 DNA reads as TGCGCCAGCAGCCCCGGACAGGGACTTGATTCACCCCTCCACTTT. This sequence encodes CASSPGQGLDSPLHF.

The rearrangement links TRBV13 to TRBJ1-4; D may be TRBD1 (6 bases). This CDR3 is built from 14 residues. Per germline, CDR1 PRHDT and CDR2 FYEKMQ (reference sequence). Deletions cut 4 bases from V and 8 bases from J, with 14 bases between. CDR3 DNA sequence: TGTGCCAGCAGCTGGGCGGGGGCGCAGGAAAAACTGTTTTTT. It yields the protein CASSWAGAQEKLFF.

The chain carries TRBV6-5 and TRBJ1-1; the match to TRBD1 covers 7 bases. The V gene's germline CDR1 is MNHEY and CDR2 SVGAGI. Trimming cost V 6 bases and J 8 bases; bases outside gene matches: 3. The CDR3 length is 11 residues. CDR3: CASSPGQEAFF. DNA for the CDR3: TGTGCCAGCAGCCCGGGACAGGAAGCTTTCTTT.

V gene TRBV13 combines with J gene TRBJ2-3; 9 positions match TRBD2. The V gene's germline CDR1 is PRHDT and CDR2 FYEKMQ (reference sequence). V gave up 5 bases and J gave up 0 bases; unmatched junction bases: 3. The CDR3 spans 15 residues. DNA of the CDR3: TGTGCCAGCAGCGATAGCGGGGGTAGCACAGATACGCAGTATTTT. This gives the protein CASSDSGGSTDTQYF.

The chain's CDR3 is CASSLTEGLSEAFF. CDR3 DNA: TGTGCCAGCAGCTTAACGGAGGGGCTGTCCGAAGCTTTCTTT. The chain is built from TRBV7-6 and TRBJ1-1; the D gene is possibly TRBD1 (5 bases). The CDR3 totals 14 residues. V was pared by 2 bases and J by 8 bases, with 15 bases between. Germline assignment: CDR1 SGHVS and CDR2 FNYEAQ.

For this clone: This same CDR3 is encoded by further DNA sequences in the sample. The chain is built from TRBV5-1 and TRBJ1-5, with 7 bases identical to TRBD1. The J segment lost 2 bases and the V segment lost 0 bases, leaving 2 bases of the junction unmatched. CDR1 SGHRS and CDR2 YFSETQ come from the germline V gene. This CDR3 has 15 amino acids. This chain's CDR3 is CASSLGTGGNQPQHF. CDR3 in DNA: TGCGCCAGCAGCTTGGGGACAGGCGGCAATCAGCCCCAGCATTTT. Together with reference TRBV5-1 and TRBJ1-5, the CDR3 gives the full variable domain: KAGVTQTPRYLIKTRGQQVTLSCSPISGHRSVSWYQQTPGQGLQFLFEYFSETQRNKGNFPGRFSGRQFSNSRSEMNVSTLELGDSALYLCASSLGTGGNQPQHFGDGTRLSIL.

This chain uses TRBV4-1 with TRBJ2-5; tentatively, D is TRBD2 (7 bases). The CDR3 has 15 residues. Germline V lookup: CDR1 MGHRA, CDR2 YSYEKL. V was trimmed by 4 bases and J by 7 bases, leaving 19 bases between them. For the CDR3, the DNA is TGCGCCAGCAGCCGCCAGGAGGGGGGGCCCGGGACCCAGTACTTC. It codes for CASSRQEGGPGTQYF.

The CDR3 protein is CASSLDRDVNEQFF. DNA for the CDR3: TGCGCCAGCAGCTTGGACAGGGACGTCAATGAGCAGTTCTTC. This chain uses TRBV5-1 with TRBJ2-1, with D possibly being TRBD1 (6 bases). The CDR3 is made up of 14 amino acids. From germline, CDR1 is SGHRS and CDR2 YFSETQ. The V gene lost 0 bases and the J gene lost 6 bases, with 10 bases spanning the gap.

The rearrangement links TRBV6-6 to TRBJ2-2; D not certain. Germline V CDR1 and CDR2: MNHNY, SVGAGI (reference sequence). Deletions cut 2 bases from V and 3 bases from J, with 10 bases between. This CDR3 has 15 amino acids. The CDR3 reads CASSYKYRDTGELFF. The CDR3 region has the DNA TGTGCCAGCAGTTACAAGTACAGAGACACCGGGGAGCTGTTTTTT.

V gene TRBV29-1 combines with J gene TRBJ1-1; 9 nucleotides agree with TRBD1. Germline CDR1 SQVTM, CDR2 ANQGSEA. CDR3 size: 14 residues. V was pared by 6 bases and J by 3 bases, with 8 bases of the junction left unmatched. This CDR3 reads CSVKLDRGYTEAFF. The CDR3 nucleotides read TGCAGCGTAAAACTTGACAGGGGGTACACTGAAGCTTTCTTT.

The gene calls are TRBV14 and TRBJ1-2, with TRBD1 as a possible D gene (5 bases). The ends were cut back, 0 bases at V and 4 bases at J, with 18 bases in the middle. The CDR3 totals 17 residues. In germline, CDR1 is SGHDN, CDR2 FVKESK. CDR3 DNA: TGTGCCAGCAGCCAAGATGTCGTCGTGGAGGGGTTCTATGGCTACACCTTC. The encoded protein is CASSQDVVVEGFYGYTF.

The chain links TRBV5-5 to TRBJ2-1; possible D gene TRBD2, 6 bases. CDR1 and CDR2 from the germline V gene are SGHKS and YYEKEE (reference sequence). V dropped 0 bases and J dropped 7 bases, with 14 bases sitting between them. The CDR3 is 15 residues long. The CDR3 coding sequence is TGTGCCAGCAGCTTGGCCAGGGTGGAGGGTAATGAGCAGTTCTTC. Protein: CASSLARVEGNEQFF.

V is TRBV7-9 and J is TRBJ1-5; 11 nucleotides match TRBD1. CDR3 length equals 16 residues. Germline values: CDR1 SEHNR, CDR2 FQNEAQ (reference sequence). Trimming cost V 8 bases and J 3 bases; bases outside gene matches: 9. The CDR3 bases are TGTGCCAGCCAGCTTACGGGACAGGGGGACAATCAGCCCCAGCATTTT. It translates to CASQLTGQGDNQPQHF.

The V and J genes are TRBV28 and TRBJ1-2, with 8 bases matching TRBD1. V lost 7 bases, J lost 6 bases, and 31 bases stayed unmatched. The CDR3 length is 21 residues. Germline CDR1 reads MDHEN; CDR2 reads SYDVKM. This CDR3 reads CASNVFPGRWGQAPRGDGYTF. The CDR3 DNA follows: TGTGCCAGCAACGTTTTCCCAGGCCGCTGGGGACAGGCCCCTCGGGGGGATGGCTACACCTTC.

The CDR3 loop reads CAISESTGWANGYTF. CDR3 DNA: TGTGCCATCAGTGAGTCGACAGGTTGGGCGAATGGCTACACCTTC. The chain couples TRBV10-3 to TRBJ1-2; D is perhaps TRBD1 (6 bases). The CDR3 loop spans 15 amino acids. Germline CDR1 ENHRY, CDR2 SYGVKD. V lost 0 bases, J lost 6 bases, and 14 bases lay in between.

This chain uses TRBV11-2 with TRBJ2-1; 10 nucleotides line up with TRBD2. The CDR3 runs to 15 residues. Looked up from germline, CDR1 is SGHAT and CDR2 is FQNNGV. V lost 4 bases, J lost 6 bases, and 6 bases stayed unmatched. CDR3 loop: CASSSLAGGGNEQFF. CDR3 DNA: TGTGCCAGCAGCTCCTTAGCGGGGGGTGGCAATGAGCAGTTCTTC.

The chain couples TRBV27 to TRBJ1-2, with 9 bases matching TRBD1. The CDR3 is made up of 14 amino acids. The V segment lost 4 bases and the J segment 3 bases; nucleotides outside the gene matches: 3. From germline, CDR1 is MNHEY and CDR2 SMNVEV (reference sequence). Here the CDR3 reads CASSSTGGDYGYTF. DNA of the CDR3: TGTGCCAGCAGTTCGACAGGGGGGGACTATGGCTACACCTTC.

The V and J genes are TRBV19 and TRBJ1-3; the D gene is possibly TRBD1 (5 bases). Germline-derived CDR1 and CDR2 are LNHDA and SQIVND (reference sequence). The CDR3 extends over 16 amino acids. V was pared by 2 bases and J by 0 bases, with 11 bases between. The CDR3 region is CASSIRQGFSGNTIYF. For the CDR3, the DNA is TGTGCCAGTAGTATACGTCAGGGTTTCTCTGGAAACACCATATATTTT.

This rearrangement joins TRBV2 to TRBJ2-7; D might be TRBD1 (6 bases). The germline gives CDR1 SNHLY, CDR2 FYNNEI. This CDR3 comprises 12 residues. Trimming pared 6 bases from V and 1 base from J, leaving 7 bases between. CDR3 sequence reads: CASRGQSYEQYV. CDR3 bases: TGTGCCAGCAGGGGACAATCCTACGAGCAGTACGTC.

The V call is TRBV10-1, the J call TRBJ1-1, with D tentatively TRBD1 (6 bases). With 3 bases removed from V and 5 bases from J, the gap between germline ends came to 13 bases. This CDR3 is built from 14 residues. CDR1 is WNHNN, CDR2 SYGVQD, per germline (reference sequence). The CDR3 here is CASSEGGLGTEAFF. The CDR3 DNA follows: TGCGCCAGCAGTGAAGGGGGTTTGGGTACTGAAGCTTTCTTT.